A selection of T cell receptor beta chains follows, all from one sample in a study of CD8 T cells in Susac syndrome. TCRdb recomputed calls from the immunoSEQ multiplex PCR reads with MiXCR, one row per CDR3 protein. This table holds about 280,000 distinct CDR3 sequences, 85% found once. The sequencing sample was made of CD8+ T cells from PBMCs. Every receptor here comes from a human donor with multiple sclerosis. Each CDR3 is given with its conserved first and last residue. The D gene is left open where the match is weak. Not all rows give a size; the values are once, few, many and, for expanded clones, a class.

.,TRBV23-1,TRBJ1-2,14,TRBD1,TGCGCCAGGGGACAGGGTCGAATTTTTTATGGCTACACCTTC,CARGQGRIFYGYTF
.,TRBV12-3/TRBV12-4,TRBJ1-5,13,.,TGTGCCAGCACCTGGGGGGGGATTCAGCCCCAGCATTTT,CASTWGGIQPQHF
few,TRBV9,TRBJ2-7,10,.,TGTGCCAGCGGCGACTACGAGCAGTACTTC,CASGDYEQYF
.,TRBV5-4,TRBJ2-2,16,.,TGTGCCAGCAGCAGATCCCACGGGACGAACACCGGGGAGCTGTTTTTT,CASSRSHGTNTGELFF
.,TRBV2,TRBJ2-5,14,TRBD1,TGTGCCAGACAGGGGGCGGCTTCCCAAGAGACCCAGTACTTC,CARQGAASQETQYF
.,TRBV20-1,TRBJ2-1,14,TRBD1,TGCAGTGCTACCGACCGGGACAGGGGGAATGAGCAGTTCTTC,CSATDRDRGNEQFF
.,TRBV10-3,TRBJ2-7,12,.,TGTGCCATCAGTGAAGGCTCCTACGAGCAGTACTTC,CAISEGSYEQYF
.,TRBV30,TRBJ2-7,13,.,TGTGCCTGGAGTGTGGGGGATCTCTACGAGCAGTACTTC,CAWSVGDLYEQYF
once,TRBV9,TRBJ1-5,14,.,TGTGCCAGCAGCCCCCAGAGCTTGGATCAGCCCCAGCATTTT,CASSPQSLDQPQHF
.,TRBV27,TRBJ1-2,14,.,TGTGCCAGCAGGTGGGGGGGGTCAGGGTCTGGCTACACCTTC,CASRWGGSGSGYTF
.,TRBV11-1,TRBJ2-7,13,.,TGTGCCAGCAGCTTTGTATACTCCTACGAGCAGTACTTC,CASSFVYSYEQYF
.,TRBV13,TRBJ1-1,14,.,TGTGCCAGCAGGGGGGAGGGAGAGAGAACTGAAGCTTTCTTT,CASRGEGERTEAFF
.,TRBV7-6,TRBJ2-7,14,.,TGTGCCAGCAGCTTAGAGTCCATCCCCTACGAGCAGTACTTC,CASSLESIPYEQYF
.,TRBV7-3,TRBJ2-1,15,TRBD1,TGTGCCAGCAGCTTGGAGGACAGGGCCGCCGATGAGCAGTTCTTC,CASSLEDRAADEQFF
.,TRBV6-2/TRBV6-3,TRBJ2-7,12,.,TGTGCCAGCGGGCGGGGAGATTACGAGCAGTACTTC,CASGRGDYEQYF
.,TRBV12-3/TRBV12-4,TRBJ1-4,14,TRBD1,TGTGCCAGCAACCCCCAGGGGGCAGAAGAAAAACTGTTTTTT,CASNPQGAEEKLFF
.,TRBV20-1,TRBJ2-1,15,TRBD2,TGCAGTGCTAGAGAACTCGCGGGAGTATACAATGAGCAGTTCTTC,CSARELAGVYNEQFF
.,TRBV6-5,TRBJ1-1,16,TRBD1,TGTGCCAGCAGTTACGGCTGGCGGGACAGAGGACCAGAAGCTTTCTTT,CASSYGWRDRGPEAFF
.,TRBV29-1,TRBJ2-6,18,.,TGCAGCGTTGGGAGGGTGGGACAGAGTAAACCTGGGGCCAACGTCCTGACTTTC,CSVGRVGQSKPGANVLTF
.,TRBV27,TRBJ2-3,13,.,TGTGCCAGCAGTAGAGGGGTGACAGATACGCAGTATTTT,CASSRGVTDTQYF
.,TRBV7-2,TRBJ2-1,19,.,TGTGCCAGCAGCTTAGCTTTCATGCTAGCTGCGAGCTCCTACAATGAGCAGTTCTTC,CASSLAFMLAASSYNEQFF
once,TRBV9,TRBJ2-7,15,TRBD2,TGTGCCAGCAGCGGGACTAGCGGGGACGCCTACGAGCAGTACTTC,CASSGTSGDAYEQYF
.,TRBV27,TRBJ1-5,15,TRBD1,TGTGCCAGCAGTCGACAGGGTTATAGCAATCAGCCCCAGCATTTT,CASSRQGYSNQPQHF
.,TRBV27,TRBJ2-1,15,TRBD2,TGTGCCAGCAGTGATGTGCTAGCGGGAGACAATGAGCAGTTCTTC,CASSDVLAGDNEQFF
.,TRBV7-9,TRBJ2-1,14,.,TGTGCCAGCAGCTTAGTGGGGGAATACAATGAGCAGTTCTTC,CASSLVGEYNEQFF
.,TRBV4-3,TRBJ2-7,15,.,TGCGCCAGCAGCCACAAGACAGAGGCCCTCTACGAGCAGTACTTC,CASSHKTEALYEQYF
.,TRBV3-1,TRBJ2-7,15,TRBD2,TGTGCCAGCAGTCGAGGACTAGCGGGGGAGGACGAGCAGTACTTC,CASSRGLAGEDEQYF
.,TRBV29-1,TRBJ1-1,12,TRBD1,TGCAGCGCCCGCCGGGACAGAACTGAAGCTTTCTTT,CSARRDRTEAFF
.,TRBV25-1,TRBJ2-5,10,.,TGTGCCAGCATTGGGGAGACCCAGTACTTC,CASIGETQYF
.,TRBV9,TRBJ1-2,17,.,TGTGCCAGCAGCGTATCCAAGAACCGCTTTGGAACGCGGGGCTACACCTTC,CASSVSKNRFGTRGYTF
.,TRBV5-1,TRBJ1-2,13,TRBD1,TGCGCCGGGGGACAGGGGGCTAACTATGGCTACACCTTC,CAGGQGANYGYTF